The subject of this entry is one T cell receptor beta chain. Its target is unknown. Researchers ran the PCR with 60 Vbeta and 13 Jbeta primers. Sequenced by immunoSEQ multiplex PCR; TCRdb stores in-frame clones only, minus some. Found here are about 200,000 clones, approximately 80% of them singletons; the top ten hold 1.5% to 2%. The data were obtained in a study of cytomegalovirus exposure and HLA in healthy donors. Study details: Among the roughly 400 donors who were genotyped, roughly 86% fell in the genetic ancestry cluster that is associated with self-reported Caucasian donors.

CDR3 length: 17 amino acids. The V end was cut by 3 bases, the J end by 4 bases, with 21 bases between. Germline V CDR1 and CDR2: MDHEN, SYDVKM. Findings and limits, study-wide: Later analysis found that TCR beta chains associated with HLA were more clonally expanded than other, equally common chains. Several V segments, TRBV6-2 and TRBV6-3 among them, could not be told apart and were dropped.

The TCR originated in a woman under 30 in good health and CMV-seronegative. The sequenced sample was PBMCs. The genes are TRBV28 and TRBJ2-5, with D tentatively TRBD2 (5 bases). The CDR3 coding sequence is TGTGCCAGCAGTTTTTTCCCTAGGGAAAGACGGGGAGAGACCCAGTACTTC. Protein sequence: CASSFFPRERRGETQYF.